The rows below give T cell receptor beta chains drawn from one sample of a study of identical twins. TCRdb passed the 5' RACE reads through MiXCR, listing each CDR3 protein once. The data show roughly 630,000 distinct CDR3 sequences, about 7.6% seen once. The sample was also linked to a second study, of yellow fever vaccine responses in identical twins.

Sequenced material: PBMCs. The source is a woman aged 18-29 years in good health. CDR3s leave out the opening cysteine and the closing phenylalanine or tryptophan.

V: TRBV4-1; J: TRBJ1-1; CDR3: ASSQDFRDRRGGREAF
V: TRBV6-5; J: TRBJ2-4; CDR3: ASSSPGQLAKNIQY
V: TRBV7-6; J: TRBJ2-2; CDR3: ASSLVSAGSSTGELF
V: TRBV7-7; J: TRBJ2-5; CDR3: ASSLGGFGETQY
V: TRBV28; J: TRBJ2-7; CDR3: ATLLAPHEQY
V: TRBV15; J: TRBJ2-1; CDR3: ATATSYNEQF
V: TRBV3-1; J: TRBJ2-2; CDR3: ASSQEGDYNTGELF
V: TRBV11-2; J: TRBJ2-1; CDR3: ASSQAYRGFDEQF
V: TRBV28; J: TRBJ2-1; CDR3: ASSSGLDNEQF
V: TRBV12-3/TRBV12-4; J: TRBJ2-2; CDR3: ASSIIPEGTGELF
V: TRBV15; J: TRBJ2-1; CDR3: ATRPEGHNEQF
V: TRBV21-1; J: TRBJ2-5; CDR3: ASSLIAGESVETQY
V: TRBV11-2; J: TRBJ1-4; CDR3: ASSYDPLGSPNGKLF
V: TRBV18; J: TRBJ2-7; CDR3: ASSQLGDYEQY
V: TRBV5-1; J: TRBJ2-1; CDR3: ASSWGREFGEQF